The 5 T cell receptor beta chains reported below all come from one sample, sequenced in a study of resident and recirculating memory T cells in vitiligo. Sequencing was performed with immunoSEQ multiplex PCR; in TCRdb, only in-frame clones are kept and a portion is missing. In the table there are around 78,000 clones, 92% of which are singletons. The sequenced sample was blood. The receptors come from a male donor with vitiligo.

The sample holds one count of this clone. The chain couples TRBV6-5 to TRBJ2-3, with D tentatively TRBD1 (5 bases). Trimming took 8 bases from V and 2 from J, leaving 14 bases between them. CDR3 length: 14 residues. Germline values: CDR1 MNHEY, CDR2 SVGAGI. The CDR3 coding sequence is TGTGCCAGCGGAGCCTCTGGGGCCACAGATACGCAGTATTTT. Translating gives CASGASGATDTQYF.

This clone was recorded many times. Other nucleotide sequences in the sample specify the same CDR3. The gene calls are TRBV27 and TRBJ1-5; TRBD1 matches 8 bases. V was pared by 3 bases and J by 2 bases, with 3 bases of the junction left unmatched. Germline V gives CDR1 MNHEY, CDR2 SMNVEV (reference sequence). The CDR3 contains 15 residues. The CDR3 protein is CASSFQGAGNQPQHF. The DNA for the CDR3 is TGTGCCAGCAGTTTTCAGGGGGCTGGCAATCAGCCCCAGCATTTT.

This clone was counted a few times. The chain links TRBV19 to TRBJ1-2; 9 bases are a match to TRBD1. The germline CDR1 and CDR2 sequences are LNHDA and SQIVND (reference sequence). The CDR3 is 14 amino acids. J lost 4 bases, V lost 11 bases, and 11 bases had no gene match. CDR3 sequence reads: CALRVGDRAYGYTF. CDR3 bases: TGTGCCCTCAGGGTCGGGGACAGGGCCTATGGCTACACCTTC.

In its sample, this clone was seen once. The CDR3 protein is CASSPRTSYETQYF. CDR3 coding DNA: TGCGCCAGCAGCCCCCGGACTAGTTATGAGACCCAGTACTTC. This chain links TRBV5-1 with TRBJ2-5, with 7 bases lining up with TRBD2. V was pared by 4 bases and J by 5 bases, with 8 bases of the junction left unmatched. This CDR3 is built from 14 residues. Germline CDR1 is SGHRS and CDR2 is YFSETQ.

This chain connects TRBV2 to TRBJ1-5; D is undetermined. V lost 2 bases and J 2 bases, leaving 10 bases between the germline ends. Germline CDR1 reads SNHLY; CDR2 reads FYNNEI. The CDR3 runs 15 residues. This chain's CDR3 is CASSESGVRNQPQHF. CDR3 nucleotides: TGTGCCAGCAGTGAATCCGGGGTTCGCAATCAGCCCCAGCATTTT.